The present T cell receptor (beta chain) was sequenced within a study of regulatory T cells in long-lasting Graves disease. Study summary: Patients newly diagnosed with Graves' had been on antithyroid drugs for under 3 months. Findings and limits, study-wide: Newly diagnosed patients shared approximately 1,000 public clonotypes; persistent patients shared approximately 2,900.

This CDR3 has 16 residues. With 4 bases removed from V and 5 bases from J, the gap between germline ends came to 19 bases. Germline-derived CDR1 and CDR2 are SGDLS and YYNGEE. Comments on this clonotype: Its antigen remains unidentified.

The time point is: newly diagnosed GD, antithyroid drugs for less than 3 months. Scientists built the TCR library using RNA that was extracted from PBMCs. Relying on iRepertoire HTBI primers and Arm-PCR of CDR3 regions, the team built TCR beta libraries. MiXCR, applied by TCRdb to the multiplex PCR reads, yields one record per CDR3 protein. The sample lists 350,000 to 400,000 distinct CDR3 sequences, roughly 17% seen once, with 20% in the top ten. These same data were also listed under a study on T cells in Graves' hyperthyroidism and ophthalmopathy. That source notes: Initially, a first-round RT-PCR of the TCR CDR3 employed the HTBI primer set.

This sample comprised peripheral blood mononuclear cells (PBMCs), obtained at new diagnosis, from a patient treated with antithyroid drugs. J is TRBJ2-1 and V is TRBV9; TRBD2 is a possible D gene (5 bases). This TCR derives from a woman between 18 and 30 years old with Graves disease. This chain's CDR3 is CASSRRGEGGHNEQFF. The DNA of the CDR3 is TGTGCCAGCAGCCGTAGAGGCGAAGGCGGGCACAATGAGCAGTTCTTC.